Following are 32 T cell receptor beta chains from one sample sequenced in a study of T cell clonotyping in hematopoietic cell transplantation. Sequenced by immunoSEQ multiplex PCR; TCRdb stores in-frame clones only, minus some. Among 9,000 to 15,000 clones listed, 89% were seen once. Material: peripheral blood mononuclear cells. These receptor sequences come from a human donor who either received an allogeneic hematopoietic cell transplant for a myeloid malignancy or was a related donor (not recorded which). Some clones in this sample may be carry-over from other donors' samples.

This chain uses TRBV7-2 with TRBJ2-1, with D uncertain. Germline lookup yields CDR1 SGHTA and CDR2 FQGNSA. CDR3 length equals 15 residues. The V and J ends lost 1 base and 0 bases respectively, with 7 bases between them. The CDR3 DNA is TGTGCCAGCAGCTTAGATGGGAACTCCTACAATGAGCAGTTCTTC. Translated: CASSLDGNSYNEQFF.

The rearrangement links TRBV5-1 to TRBJ1-1; possible D gene TRBD1, 5 bases. The germline CDR1 and CDR2 sequences are SGHRS and YFSETQ. Trimming removed 1 base at V and 0 bases at J, with 22 bases between. The CDR3 spans 19 residues. In DNA form, the CDR3 reads TGCGCCAGCAGCTTGAGGGCAGGGAATCGGGTAGGGATGAACACTGAAGCTTTCTTT. It codes for CASSLRAGNRVGMNTEAFF.

The V call is TRBV18, the J call TRBJ1-2; TRBD1 might be the D (6 bases). The CDR3 consists of 12 residues. The germline V and J ends were trimmed by 6 bases and 7 bases, with 12 bases remaining between them. The germline CDR1 and CDR2 sequences are KGHSH and LQKENI. CDR3 loop: CASSLGGLGYTF. In nucleotides, the CDR3 is TGTGCCAGCTCCCTAGGGGGTCTTGGCTACACCTTC.

This clone was seen only a few times. The rearrangement uses TRBV29-1 and TRBJ2-7; perhaps D is TRBD1 or TRBD2 (5 bases each). Germline V gene data show CDR1 as SQVTM and CDR2 as ANQGSEA. The CDR3 has 14 amino acids. The V end was cut by 6 bases, the J end by 1 base, with 16 bases between. The CDR3 here is CSVGATVSSYEQYF. The CDR3 bases are TGCAGCGTGGGAGCGACAGTTTCTTCCTACGAGCAGTACTTC.

This clone appeared a single time. The chain employs TRBV18 and TRBJ1-1; D uncertain. The germline CDR1 and CDR2 sequences are KGHSH and LQKENI. This CDR3 has 12 residues. The V end was cut by 1 base, the J end by 8 bases, with 8 bases between. The CDR3 sequence is CASSPRPAEAFF. CDR3 sequence (DNA): TGTGCCAGCTCACCACGTCCGGCGGAAGCTTTCTTT.

The rearrangement links TRBV5-8 to TRBJ2-7; D is possibly TRBD1 or TRBD2 (6 bases each). The CDR3 sequence is 12 residues long. V lost 4 bases to trimming and J lost 4 bases, with 9 bases between them. Germline V gene lookup returns CDR1 SGHTS and CDR2 YDEGEE. CDR3 loop: CASSLGGYEQYF. CDR3 bases: TGTGCCAGCAGCCTAGGGGGGTACGAGCAGTACTTC. The whole variable domain, remainder taken from reference TRBV5-8 and TRBJ2-7, is EAGVTQSPTHLIKTRGQQATLRCSPISGHTSVYWYQQALGLGLQFLLWYDEGEERNRGNFPPRFSGRQFPNYSSELNVNALELEDSALYLCASSLGGYEQYFGPGTRLTVT.

This chain uses TRBV19 with TRBJ1-5; 10 bases line up with TRBD1. V shed 6 bases and J 4 bases; nucleotides not matched to a gene: 6. The CDR3 loop spans 15 amino acids. The germline gives CDR1 LNHDA, CDR2 SQIVND (reference sequence). CDR3: CASRKGTGENQPQHF. In DNA, the CDR3 is TGTGCCAGTAGGAAGGGGACAGGGGAAAATCAGCCCCAGCATTTT.

CDR3 nucleotide sequence: TGCGCCAGCAGCCTGACGACAGGGTTTGGTCAGCCCCAGCATTTT. Protein: CASSLTTGFGQPQHF. The chain links TRBV5-1 to TRBJ1-5; 7 positions agree with TRBD1. V trimming: 4 bases; J trimming: 6 bases; junction bases outside the gene matches: 10. Germline V gene sequence: CDR1 SGHRS, CDR2 YFSETQ. There are 15 residues in the CDR3. Variable domain in full (rest from reference TRBV5-1 and TRBJ1-5): KAGVTQTPRYLIKTRGQQVTLSCSPISGHRSVSWYQQTPGQGLQFLFEYFSETQRNKGNFPGRFSGRQFSNSRSEMNVSTLELGDSALYLCASSLTTGFGQPQHFGDGTRLSIL.

The chain couples TRBV7-8 to TRBJ1-5, with D perhaps TRBD1 (5 bases). The CDR3 length is 16 residues. V shed 1 base and J shed 0 bases, with 10 bases lying between them. Germline lookup yields CDR1 SGHVS and CDR2 FQNEAQ. CDR3 DNA: TGTGCCAGCAGCTTAGTAGGGACCCTTAGCAATCAGCCCCAGCATTTT. It yields the protein CASSLVGTLSNQPQHF.

The chain joins TRBV5-1 to TRBJ1-2, with 7 bases that match TRBD1. This CDR3 is 17 amino acids long. V dropped 3 bases and J dropped 0; count of bases not matched to a gene: 11. The germline V gene encodes CDR1 SGHRS and CDR2 YFSETQ. This chain's CDR3 is CASSSYRDSDSNYGYTF. DNA for the CDR3: TGCGCCAGCAGCTCCTACCGGGACAGTGACTCTAACTATGGCTACACCTTC. Filled out from reference TRBV5-1 and TRBJ1-2, the complete variable domain reads KAGVTQTPRYLIKTRGQQVTLSCSPISGHRSVSWYQQTPGQGLQFLFEYFSETQRNKGNFPGRFSGRQFSNSRSEMNVSTLELGDSALYLCASSSYRDSDSNYGYTFGSGTRLTVV.

The gene calls are TRBV6-5 and TRBJ2-3; D unresolved. Germline V gives CDR1 MNHEY, CDR2 SVGAGI. V gave up 5 bases and J gave up 1 base, with 7 bases separating them. The CDR3 has 13 residues. CDR3 residues: CASSAPGTDTQYF. CDR3 bases: TGTGCCAGCAGTGCCCCGGGCACAGATACGCAGTATTTT.

The CDR3, as DNA: TGTGCCAGCAGCCAACCCGGGACAACTGGAAACACCATATATTTT. This encodes CASSQPGTTGNTIYF. The chain employs TRBV4-2 and TRBJ1-3; a weak D match, TRBD1 (6 bases). Trimming cost V 2 bases and J 2 bases, with 10 bases left between them. Germline values: CDR1 LGHNA, CDR2 YNFKEQ. The length of the CDR3 is 15 residues.

This chain links TRBV5-5 with TRBJ2-7, with D perhaps matching TRBD1 (6 bases). There are 15 residues in the CDR3. Germline V gene lookup returns CDR1 SGHKS and CDR2 YYEKEE (reference sequence). Deletions cut 0 bases from V and 1 base from J, with 11 bases between. Here the CDR3 reads CASSLVPGESYEQYF. The CDR3, as DNA: TGTGCCAGCAGCTTGGTTCCAGGGGAATCCTACGAGCAGTACTTC.

This clone is a singleton in its sample. This chain joins TRBV29-1 and TRBJ2-3; D is unresolved. There are 10 residues in the CDR3. V was pared by 4 bases and J by 6 bases, with 5 bases between. Germline V gene lookup returns CDR1 SQVTM and CDR2 ANQGSEA. The CDR3 here is CSVGADTQYF. DNA of the CDR3: TGCAGCGTTGGGGCGGATACGCAGTATTTT.

This chain uses TRBV7-9 with TRBJ2-7; 8 positions match TRBD1. Germline V gene data show CDR1 as SEHNR and CDR2 as FQNEAQ (reference sequence). V shed 3 bases and J 4 bases; nucleotides not matched to a gene: 5. CDR3 size: 14 residues. CDR3 sequence (DNA): TGTGCCAGCAGCTTCCAGGGGGCGAGTTACGAGCAGTACTTC. Translation gives CASSFQGASYEQYF.

This clone was counted only a few times. The CDR3 DNA is TGTGCCAGCAGCTTAACAGGGGCCCTCAATTCACCCCTCCACTTT. Protein product: CASSLTGALNSPLHF. The chain couples TRBV7-3 to TRBJ1-6; tentatively, D is TRBD1 (5 bases). Germline values: CDR1 SGHTA, CDR2 FQGTGA. The CDR3 contains 15 residues. Trimming left V 0 bases short and J 7 bases short, with 10 bases between.

The rearrangement uses TRBV10-3 and TRBJ1-1; D perhaps matches TRBD1 (5 bases). Germline loops: CDR1 ENHRY, CDR2 SYGVKD. This CDR3 has 15 residues. The V end lost 2 bases, the J end lost 5 bases, and 15 bases lay between the germline ends. CDR3 in amino acids: CAISEGEGSGTEAFF. CDR3 coding DNA: TGTGCCATCAGTGAGGGAGAAGGTTCAGGGACTGAAGCTTTCTTT.

The genes are TRBV5-1 and TRBJ1-4, with D hard to call. The CDR3 is 14 residues long. CDR1 and CDR2 (germline): SGHRS, YFSETQ. V shed 0 bases and J shed 2 bases, with 5 bases lying between them. The CDR3 is CASSLAGTNEKLFF. The DNA for the CDR3 is TGCGCCAGCAGCTTGGCGGGGACTAATGAAAAACTGTTTTTT.

The chain recombines TRBV9 with TRBJ2-1; the D is unclear. This CDR3 is built from 14 residues. The V end was cut by 0 bases, the J end by 8 bases, with 12 bases between. In germline, CDR1 is SGDLS, CDR2 YYNGEE. Here the CDR3 reads CASSVVPLGYEQFF. The CDR3 coding sequence is TGTGCCAGCAGCGTAGTGCCCTTAGGGTATGAGCAGTTCTTC.

The CDR3 sequence is CASSQDWTGLSGNTIYF. The DNA for the CDR3 is TGTGCCAGCAGCCAAGACTGGACAGGTCTCTCTGGAAACACCATATATTTT. The chain links TRBV14 to TRBJ1-3; TRBD1 aligns across 7 bases. The CDR3 extends over 17 amino acids. The germline gives CDR1 SGHDN, CDR2 FVKESK. After removal of 0 bases from V and 0 bases from J, the junction contained 5 bases not matched to a gene.

The V and J genes are TRBV6-6 and TRBJ2-7, with D uncertain. Germline CDR1 is MNHNY and CDR2 is SVGAGI (reference sequence). The CDR3 runs 15 residues. With 0 bases removed from V and 1 base from J, the gap between germline ends came to 10 bases. The CDR3 DNA reads as TGTGCCAGCAGTTACTCAGAGTTTACTTCCTACGAGCAGTACTTC. This sequence encodes CASSYSEFTSYEQYF.

This chain connects TRBV6-5 to TRBJ2-7; maybe TRBD2 (5 bases). The length of the CDR3 is 13 residues. V was cut by 6 bases and J by 3 bases, with 12 bases left in between. From germline, CDR1 is MNHEY and CDR2 SVGAGI. CDR3 DNA: TGTGCCAGCAGGCAACCGAGCGGCTACGAGCAGTACTTC. The encoded protein is CASRQPSGYEQYF.

On this clone itself: The sample carries other DNA sequences with the same CDR3. The chain links TRBV9 to TRBJ1-5; tentative D call: TRBD1 (5 bases). CDR3 size: 14 residues. The ends were cut back, 0 bases at V and 5 bases at J, with 9 bases in the middle. CDR1 is SGDLS and CDR2 is YYNGEE in the germline V gene. The CDR3 loop reads CASSVEAGYQPQHF. Written as DNA, the CDR3 is TGTGCCAGCAGCGTAGAGGCAGGGTATCAGCCCCAGCATTTT.

The chain employs TRBV5-1 and TRBJ1-5; TRBD1 matches at 11 bases. With V trimmed by 4 bases and J by 6 bases, 3 bases remained unmatched. Germline V gene lookup returns CDR1 SGHRS and CDR2 YFSETQ. This CDR3 contains 14 residues. In DNA, the CDR3 is TGCGCCAGCAGCCTAGGACAGGGGGCTCAGCCCCAGCATTTT. It translates to CASSLGQGAQPQHF.

This chain uses TRBV7-9 with TRBJ1-2, with 8 bases identical to TRBD1. Germline values: CDR1 SEHNR, CDR2 FQNEAQ (reference sequence). The CDR3 length is 13 residues. V lost 3 bases to trimming and J lost 7 bases; unmatched junction nucleotides: 4. As DNA, the CDR3 is TGTGCCAGCAGCTTGGTACAGGGGGTTGGCTACACCTTC. Amino acids: CASSLVQGVGYTF. The full variable domain, in which reference TRBV7-9 and TRBJ1-2 provide the parts outside the CDR3, is DTGVSQNPRHKITKRGQNVTFRCDPISEHNRLYWYRQTLGQGPEFLTYFQNEAQLEKSRLLSDRFSAERPKGSFSTLEIQRTEQGDSAMYLCASSLVQGVGYTFGSGTRLTVV.

This chain uses TRBV30 with TRBJ1-4; unclear D gene. Per germline, CDR1 GTSNPN and CDR2 SVGIG (reference sequence). V shed 2 bases and J shed 5 bases, with 18 bases lying between them. The CDR3 has 16 amino acids. The CDR3 loop reads CAWSPGSLGKNEKLFF. The CDR3, as DNA: TGTGCCTGGAGTCCCGGTAGTCTAGGGAAAAATGAAAAACTGTTTTTT.

The chain has TRBV13 and TRBJ2-7, with 9 bases fitting TRBD1. Trimming took 5 bases from V and 3 from J; bases not matched to a gene: 5. Germline V lookup: CDR1 PRHDT, CDR2 FYEKMQ (reference sequence). This CDR3 is 14 amino acids long. For the CDR3, the DNA is TGTGCCAGCAGCGAGGGACAGGGAGTCTACGAGCAGTACTTC. Encoded protein: CASSEGQGVYEQYF. The full variable domain, in which reference TRBV13 and TRBJ2-7 provide the parts outside the CDR3, is AAGVIQSPRHLIKEKRETATLKCYPIPRHDTVYWYQQGPGQDPQFLISFYEKMQSDKGSIPDRFSAQQFSDYHSELNMSSLELGDSALYFCASSEGQGVYEQYFGPGTRLTVT.

J is TRBJ2-1 and V is TRBV6-5; 9 bases are a match to TRBD2. Germline V gene data show CDR1 as MNHEY and CDR2 as SVGAGI. V gave up 0 bases and J gave up 3 bases; unmatched junction bases: 3. This CDR3 comprises 16 residues. The CDR3 DNA reads as TGTGCCAGCAGTTACTCGAGCGGGGGGCGCTACAATGAGCAGTTCTTC. It yields the protein CASSYSSGGRYNEQFF.

The chain recombines TRBV7-6 with TRBJ2-7; D gene uncertain. V was cut by 1 base and J by 0 bases, with 4 bases left in between. The CDR3 loop spans 13 amino acids. Germline-derived CDR1 and CDR2 are SGHVS and FNYEAQ. The CDR3 nucleotides are TGTGCCAGCAGCTTAGGGGACTCCTACGAGCAGTACTTC. It is translated as CASSLGDSYEQYF.

J is TRBJ1-1 and V is TRBV7-8, with 8 nucleotides matching TRBD1. V shed 3 bases, J shed 1 base, and the junction held 1 base outside the gene matches. The length of the CDR3 is 14 residues. Germline CDR1 is SGHVS and CDR2 is FQNEAQ. In nucleotides, the CDR3 is TGTGCCAGCAGCTTCGGGACAGGGAACACTGAAGCTTTCTTT. This translates into CASSFGTGNTEAFF.

CDR3 bases: TGTGCCAGCTCACCCCGGGACAGGGACACTGAAGCTTTCTTT. Protein sequence: CASSPRDRDTEAFF. This chain joins TRBV18 and TRBJ1-1; TRBD1 aligns across 9 bases. Germline loops: CDR1 KGHSH, CDR2 LQKENI. The junction had 2 bases not matched to a gene; V was cut back by 3 bases and J by 3 bases. This CDR3 region has 14 residues.

CDR3 DNA: TGCGCCAGCAGCGTCTACAGGGGGCCCGAGACCCAGTACTTC. As protein: CASSVYRGPETQYF. V usage is TRBV5-1 and J usage is TRBJ2-5; 9 bases match TRBD1. CDR3 length: 14 amino acids. Germline CDR1 and CDR2: SGHRS and YFSETQ. After removal of 4 bases from V and 5 bases from J, the junction contained 6 bases not matched to a gene.